A selection of T cell receptor beta chains follows, all from one sample in a study of blood T cell repertoires in COVID-19. Method: immunoSEQ multiplex PCR; TCRdb's copy keeps in-frame clones and lacks some. The data contain 130,000 to 150,000 clones, about 80% of them singletons. Sequenced sample: peripheral blood. The receptors derive from a woman older than 75 with acute or convalescent COVID-19. CDR3s include the opening cysteine and the closing phenylalanine or tryptophan. Fields, in order: V gene, clone size, D gene, J gene, CDR3 protein, CDR3 DNA. The D gene is left open where the match is weak. Size is omitted from some rows. Given values are once, few, many or a class for expanded clones.

TRBV12-5	.	.	TRBJ1-1	CASGNSNTEAFF	TGTGCTAGTGGTAACTCTAACACTGAAGCTTTCTTT
TRBV5-1	.	.	TRBJ1-4	CASSLTATNEKLFF	TGCGCCAGCAGCTTGACAGCAACTAATGAAAAACTGTTTTTT
TRBV6-2/TRBV6-3	.	TRBD1	TRBJ2-5	CASSYSRIGQGRETQYF	TGTGCCAGCAGTTACTCGCGAATAGGACAGGGAAGAGAGACCCAGTACTTC
TRBV7-8	.	TRBD2	TRBJ2-3	CASSLSSGGVTDTQYF	TGTGCCAGCAGCTTAAGTAGCGGGGGGGTAACAGATACGCAGTATTTT
TRBV3-1/TRBV3-2	.	.	TRBJ1-1	CASSQDVGSRGTTEAFF	TGTGCCAGCAGCCAAGACGTCGGGAGTAGAGGGACCACTGAAGCTTTCTTT
TRBV2	.	TRBD1	TRBJ1-5	CASSVGTGLSPQHF	TGTGCCAGCAGTGTCGGGACAGGCCTTAGCCCCCAGCATTTT
TRBV10-3	.	.	TRBJ2-2	CATGNIGGPGELFF	TGTGCCACCGGAAATATAGGTGGGCCCGGGGAGCTGTTTTTT
TRBV13	.	TRBD1	TRBJ2-1	CASSLGGQANPYNEQFF	TGTGCCAGCAGCTTAGGCGGACAGGCCAACCCCTACAATGAGCAGTTCTTC
TRBV2	.	TRBD1	TRBJ1-2	CASRIQGVEGYTF	TGTGCCAGCAGGATACAGGGGGTGGAAGGCTACACCTTC
TRBV6-5	.	TRBD1	TRBJ1-5	CASSYGTGSNQPQHF	TGTGCCAGCAGTTACGGGACAGGGAGCAATCAGCCCCAGCATTTT
TRBV5-1	.	TRBD1	TRBJ2-3	CASYLQGARGTDTQYF	TGCGCCAGCTATCTACAGGGGGCTAGGGGGACAGATACGCAGTATTTT
TRBV7-3	.	TRBD2	TRBJ2-5	CASSLMGLAGGPETQYF	TGTGCCAGCAGCTTAATGGGACTAGCGGGGGGGCCGGAGACCCAGTACTTC
TRBV18	few	.	TRBJ1-1	CASSPRPAEQAFF	TGTGCCAGCTCACCACGCCCCGCAGAACAAGCTTTCTTT
TRBV15	once	TRBD2	TRBJ2-7	CATSRRLAGVDEQYF	TGTGCCACCAGCAGACGACTAGCGGGGGTTGACGAGCAGTACTTC
TRBV6-1	.	.	TRBJ2-6	CASSEPKTGLKPISGANVLTF	TGTGCCAGCAGTGAACCTAAGACAGGCCTCAAACCGATTTCTGGGGCCAACGTCCTGACTTTC
TRBV29-1	few	TRBD1	TRBJ2-3	CSGRTGSTDTQYF	TGCAGCGGGCGGACAGGGAGCACAGATACGCAGTATTTT
TRBV27	.	TRBD2	TRBJ2-3	CASSAGLADTQYF	TGTGCCAGCAGTGCAGGACTAGCGGATACGCAGTATTTT
TRBV2	once	.	TRBJ2-7	CASEGTLSYEQYF	TGTGCCAGCGAGGGCACCCTCTCCTACGAGCAGTACTTC
TRBV6-1	.	TRBD2	TRBJ2-1	CASSEALAGGSYNEQFF	TGTGCCAGCAGTGAAGCTTTGGCGGGGGGGTCCTACAATGAGCAGTTCTTC
TRBV15	few	.	TRBJ1-2	CATSTTGGALGYTF	TGTGCCACCAGCACCACGGGGGGGGCGTTAGGCTACACCTTC
TRBV7-2	.	TRBD2	TRBJ2-3	CASSLLAGGPPDTQYF	TGTGCCAGCAGCCTTCTAGCGGGGGGGCCTCCAGATACGCAGTATTTT
TRBV19	.	TRBD1	TRBJ2-2	CASSAGTGYTGELFF	TGTGCCAGTAGTGCCGGGACAGGATACACCGGGGAGCTGTTTTTT
TRBV4-2	.	.	TRBJ1-5	CASSQGDGEDNQPQHF	TGTGCCAGCAGCCAGGGGGACGGGGAGGACAATCAGCCCCAGCATTTT
TRBV3-1/TRBV3-2	.	TRBD2	TRBJ2-1	CASSQVNSGGGQFF	TGTGCCAGCAGCCAAGTAAATAGCGGGGGTGGGCAGTTCTTC
TRBV5-1	.	TRBD1	TRBJ2-2	CASSLTGGTGELFF	TGCGCCAGCAGCTTGACAGGGGGCACCGGGGAGCTGTTTTTT
TRBV19	.	.	TRBJ2-1	CASSILGWRVNAQPNEQFF	TGTGCCAGTAGTATCTTGGGCTGGCGGGTCAACGCCCAACCCAATGAGCAGTTCTTC
TRBV6-5	.	.	TRBJ2-1	CASSFGTGEQFF	TGTGCCAGCAGCTTCGGAACAGGAGAGCAGTTCTTC
TRBV5-8	.	.	TRBJ2-3	CASSPASRRGDTQYF	TGTGCCAGCAGCCCGGCGTCGCGCCGGGGAGATACGCAGTATTTT
TRBV6-5	.	TRBD1	TRBJ1-2	CASSFRQGPGYTF	TGTGCCAGCAGTTTTCGACAGGGGCCTGGCTACACCTTC
TRBV11-3	.	.	TRBJ2-2	CASRPGNTGELFF	TGTGCCAGCAGACCGGGGAACACCGGGGAGCTGTTTTTT
TRBV5-1	.	.	TRBJ1-3	CASSLAQGGNTIYF	TGCGCCAGCAGCTTGGCGCAGGGAGGAAACACCATATATTTT
TRBV6-2/TRBV6-3	.	TRBD1	TRBJ2-2	CASSYSGQPNTGELFF	TGTGCCAGCAGTTACTCGGGACAGCCCAACACCGGGGAGCTGTTTTTT
TRBV7-2	.	TRBD2	TRBJ2-5	CASSLALAGAFQETQYF	TGTGCCAGCAGCTTAGCGCTAGCGGGGGCGTTCCAAGAGACCCAGTACTTC
TRBV5-1	.	TRBD1	TRBJ1-6	CASSPRGQESSPLHF	TGCGCCAGCAGCCCCAGGGGACAGGAAAGTTCACCCCTCCACTTT
TRBV7-3	.	TRBD1	TRBJ1-2	CASSLRTGGYGYTF	TGTGCCAGCAGCTTAAGGACAGGGGGGTACGGCTACACCTTC
TRBV6-5	once	.	TRBJ1-1	CASRVYAGTNTEAFF	TGTGCCAGCAGGGTGTACGCAGGTACGAACACTGAAGCTTTCTTT
TRBV19	few	.	TRBJ1-2	CASSIRRDYGYTF	TGTGCCAGTAGTATTAGGCGGGACTATGGCTACACCTTC
TRBV2	.	.	TRBJ1-4	CASNLLGGEKLFF	TGTGCCAGCAACCTGCTAGGCGGCGAAAAACTGTTTTTT
TRBV6-1	.	.	TRBJ1-1	CASSEPGRGNTEAFF	TGTGCCAGCAGTGAACCGGGCAGGGGGAACACTGAAGCTTTCTTT
TRBV2	.	.	TRBJ1-2	CASSGSVDYGYTF	TGTGCCAGCAGCGGGTCAGTGGACTATGGCTACACCTTC
TRBV18	.	.	TRBJ2-7	CASSSDSSYEQYF	TGTGCCAGCTCATCGGACAGCTCCTACGAGCAGTACTTC
TRBV6-5	once	TRBD1	TRBJ2-7	CASGTEENYEQYF	TGTGCCAGCGGGACAGAAGAAAACTACGAGCAGTACTTC
TRBV2	.	TRBD1	TRBJ1-3	CASSESDRATTNTIYF	TGTGCCAGCAGTGAATCCGACAGGGCTACTACTAACACCATATATTTT
TRBV5-1	.	.	TRBJ1-5	CASSLGDRGGQPQHF	TGCGCCAGCAGCTTGGGGGACCGGGGGGGTCAGCCCCAGCATTTT
TRBV7-9	.	.	TRBJ1-2	CASGGLPTNYGYTF	TGTGCCAGCGGGGGACTTCCAACAAACTATGGCTACACCTTC
TRBV6-2/TRBV6-3	once	.	TRBJ1-5	CASSSPFRGLVNQPQHF	TGTGCCAGCAGCTCCCCCTTCCGAGGGTTGGTGAATCAGCCCCAGCATTTT
TRBV27	.	.	TRBJ1-1	CASSAYRVPEAFF	TGTGCCAGCAGTGCGTACAGGGTCCCTGAAGCTTTCTTT